This T cell receptor (beta chain) was documented in a study of blood T cell repertoires in COVID-19. Study in general: PBMCs, B-cell-depleted T cells, or T cells were the source of the cDNA or gDNA that made up the material.

As handled by the study authors: Nucleated cell number was recorded as an estimate derived from reference gene primer amplification. Produced via immunoSEQ multiplex PCR; TCRdb's table is partial and in-frame only. The V and J calls and clone size come from that table; D and trimming were worked out from the DNA. This repertoire shows 150,000 to 200,000 clones, about 86% found once; its top ten account for 13% to 15%. The V and J ends lost 8 bases and 5 bases respectively, with 18 bases between them. CDR1 is MNHEY, CDR2 SVGAGI, per germline. This CDR3 is 14 amino acids long. The J gene is TRBJ1-2, the V gene TRBV6-5; TRBD1 is a possible D gene (6 bases). The receptor was isolated from a man aged 30 to 39 with active or convalescent COVID-19. Sequencing used peripheral blood. The CDR3: CASPEMGRGYGYTF. For the CDR3, the DNA is TGTGCCAGCCCCGAGATGGGCAGGGGTTATGGCTACACCTTC.